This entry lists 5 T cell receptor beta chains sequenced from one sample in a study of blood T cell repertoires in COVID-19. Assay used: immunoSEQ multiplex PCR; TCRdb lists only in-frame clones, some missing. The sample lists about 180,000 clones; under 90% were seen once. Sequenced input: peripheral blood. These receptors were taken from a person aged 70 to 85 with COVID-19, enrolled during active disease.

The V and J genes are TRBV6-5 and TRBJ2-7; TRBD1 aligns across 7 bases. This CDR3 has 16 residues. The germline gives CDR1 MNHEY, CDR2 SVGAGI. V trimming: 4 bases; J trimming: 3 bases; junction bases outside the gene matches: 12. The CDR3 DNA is TGTGCCAGCAGTTCGATCTCGGGACAGAATCTCTACGAGCAGTACTTC. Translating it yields CASSSISGQNLYEQYF.

CDR3 loop: CASSPAGGPIDTQYF. In DNA, the CDR3 is TGTGCCAGCAGTCCAGCGGGAGGGCCGATAGATACGCAGTATTTT. V is TRBV3-1 (or the pseudogene TRBV3-2) and J is TRBJ2-3; 10 positions agree with TRBD2. V gave up 6 bases and J gave up 5 bases; unmatched junction bases: 8. Per the germline V gene, CDR1 is LGHDT and CDR2 is YNNKEL (reference sequence). CDR3 length equals 15 residues.

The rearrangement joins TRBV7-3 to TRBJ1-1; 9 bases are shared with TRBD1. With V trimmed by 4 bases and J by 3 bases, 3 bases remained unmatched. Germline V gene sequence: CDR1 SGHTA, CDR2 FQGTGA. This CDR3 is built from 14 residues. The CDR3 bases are TGTGCCAGCAGCTCGACAGGGGGGGACACTGAAGCTTTCTTT. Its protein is CASSSTGGDTEAFF. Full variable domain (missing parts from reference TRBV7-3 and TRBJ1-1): GAGVSQTPSNKVTEKGKYVELRCDPISGHTALYWYRQSLGQGPEFLIYFQGTGAADDSGLPNDRFFAVRPEGSVSTLKIQRTERGDSAVYLCASSSTGGDTEAFFGQGTRLTVV.

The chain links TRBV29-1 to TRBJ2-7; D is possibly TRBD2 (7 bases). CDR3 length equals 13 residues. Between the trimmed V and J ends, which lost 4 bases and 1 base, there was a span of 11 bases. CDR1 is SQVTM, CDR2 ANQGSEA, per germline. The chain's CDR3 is CSVARGGSYEQYF. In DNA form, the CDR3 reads TGCAGCGTTGCGAGGGGGGGATCCTACGAGCAGTACTTC.

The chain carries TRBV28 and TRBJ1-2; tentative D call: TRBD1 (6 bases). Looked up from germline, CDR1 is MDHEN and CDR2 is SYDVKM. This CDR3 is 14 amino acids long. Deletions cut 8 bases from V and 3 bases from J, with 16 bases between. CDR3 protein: CASYLTGSDYGYTF. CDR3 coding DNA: TGTGCCAGCTACCTCACAGGGTCGGACTATGGCTACACCTTC.